Listed below are T cell receptor beta chains from one sample, sequenced in a study of T cell repertoires in cytomegalovirus infection. The antigens of these receptors remain unknown. TCRdb reprocessed the reads with MiXCR, giving one entry per CDR3 protein. The data hold roughly 920,000 distinct CDR3 sequences, with roughly 30% observed a single time. The source material was cultured CD8+ T cells from PBMCs, sampled from culture after CMV antigen stimulation. The source of these receptors is a human donor in good health (CMV status not recorded). Some clones in this sample may be carry-over from other donors' samples. Each CDR3 is given with its conserved first and last residue. Each record gives: clone size, D gene, J gene, V gene, CDR3 protein, CDR3 DNA. A D gene is named only where the DNA matches it firmly. Clone sizes are given selectively: once, few, many, or a class where the clone is expanded.

clone size: NA
D gene: NA
J gene: TRBJ2-3
V gene: TRBV7-9
CDR3 protein: CASSIGIAGSTDTQYF
CDR3 DNA: TGTGCCAGCAGTATTGGGATTGCAGGGAGTACAGATACGCAGTATTTT

clone size: few
D gene: NA
J gene: TRBJ1-2
V gene: TRBV7-9
CDR3 protein: CASSPTLVGSNYGYTF
CDR3 DNA: TGTGCCAGCAGCCCAACCCTTGTCGGCAGTAACTATGGCTACACCTTC

clone size: NA
D gene: TRBD1
J gene: TRBJ1-2
V gene: TRBV6-5
CDR3 protein: CASSFYYLSTGNYGYTF
CDR3 DNA: TGTGCCAGCAGTTTCTACTACCTCTCGACAGGGAACTATGGCTACACCTTC

clone size: many
D gene: NA
J gene: TRBJ2-5
V gene: TRBV11-2
CDR3 protein: CASSSPRVANQNQETQYF
CDR3 DNA: TGTGCCAGCAGCTCACCGAGGGTAGCGAACCAGAACCAAGAGACCCAGTACTTC

clone size: NA
D gene: TRBD1
J gene: TRBJ2-1
V gene: TRBV27
CDR3 protein: CASSPQGARNEQFF
CDR3 DNA: TGTGCCAGCAGTCCCCAGGGGGCCCGTAATGAGCAGTTCTTC

clone size: NA
D gene: NA
J gene: TRBJ1-4
V gene: TRBV5-6
CDR3 protein: CASSLGEFGPATNEKLFF
CDR3 DNA: TGTGCCAGCAGCTTGGGGGAATTTGGGCCAGCAACTAATGAAAAACTGTTTTTT

clone size: many
D gene: TRBD1
J gene: TRBJ1-4
V gene: TRBV6-1
CDR3 protein: CASRRTGGNEKLFF
CDR3 DNA: TGTGCCAGCAGGAGGACAGGGGGCAATGAAAAACTGTTTTTT

clone size: NA
D gene: TRBD2
J gene: TRBJ2-1
V gene: TRBV12-3/TRBV12-4
CDR3 protein: CASRPEPSGGFSYNEQFF
CDR3 DNA: TGTGCCAGCAGACCCGAGCCTAGCGGGGGATTTTCCTACAATGAGCAGTTCTTC

clone size: NA
D gene: NA
J gene: TRBJ2-1
V gene: TRBV27
CDR3 protein: CASSHSQVLNEQFF
CDR3 DNA: TGTGCCAGCAGTCACTCACAGGTCCTCAATGAGCAGTTCTTC

clone size: NA
D gene: NA
J gene: TRBJ1-5
V gene: TRBV19
CDR3 protein: CASSPRTVDSNQPQHF
CDR3 DNA: TGTGCCAGTAGTCCCAGGACAGTAGATAGCAATCAGCCCCAGCATTTT

clone size: many
D gene: NA
J gene: TRBJ2-2
V gene: TRBV7-9
CDR3 protein: CASSVTQVYTGELFF
CDR3 DNA: TGTGCCAGCAGCGTGACCCAGGTTTACACCGGGGAGCTGTTTTTT

clone size: NA
D gene: NA
J gene: TRBJ2-4
V gene: TRBV12-3/TRBV12-4
CDR3 protein: CASSLSRGIEKNIQYF
CDR3 DNA: TGTGCCAGCAGTTTAAGCCGGGGGATTGAGAAAAACATTCAGTACTTC

clone size: NA
D gene: TRBD1
J gene: TRBJ1-4
V gene: TRBV7-4
CDR3 protein: CASSTGGEKVFF
CDR3 DNA: TGTGCCAGCAGCACAGGGGGGGAAAAAGTGTTTTTT

clone size: few
D gene: NA
J gene: TRBJ1-5
V gene: TRBV20-1
CDR3 protein: CSARAAGTRTFKPQHF
CDR3 DNA: TGCAGTGCTAGAGCCGCGGGGACACGGACCTTTAAGCCCCAGCATTTT